These 16 T cell receptor beta chains were all obtained from the same sample, sequenced in a study of cytomegalovirus exposure and HLA in healthy donors. The PCR was carried out with 60 Vbeta primers and 13 Jbeta primers. Libraries were prepared by immunoSEQ multiplex PCR; TCRdb keeps only in-frame clonotypes and omits some of them. The sample yields about 100,000 clones, 70% to 80% seen once. The sequenced sample was PBMCs. The source is a female donor in good health and CMV-seropositive.

The rearrangement links TRBV30 to TRBJ2-7; weak D call: TRBD2 (6 bases). This CDR3 comprises 12 residues. Germline V CDR1 and CDR2: GTSNPN, SVGIG (reference sequence). V lost 4 bases and J lost 6, with 13 bases in between. The CDR3 sequence is CAWNYRRGEQYF. The DNA of the CDR3 is TGTGCCTGGAACTACAGGAGGGGCGAGCAGTACTTC.

The chain joins TRBV13 to TRBJ2-7, with 8 positions matching TRBD1. Germline assignment: CDR1 PRHDT and CDR2 FYEKMQ (reference sequence). The trim removed 0 bases at V and 2 bases at J, leaving 3 bases unmatched. The CDR3 is 15 residues long. The CDR3 DNA reads as TGTGCCAGCAGCTTAGGTACAGGGGGGACCTACGAGCAGTACTTC. Translating gives CASSLGTGGTYEQYF.

V usage is TRBV5-1 and J usage is TRBJ2-3; TRBD2 might be the D (6 bases). The germline gives CDR1 SGHRS, CDR2 YFSETQ. Trimming removed 4 bases at V and 6 bases at J, with 18 bases between. The CDR3 covers 15 residues. The CDR3 spells CASSRERSPLDTQYF. DNA of the CDR3: TGCGCCAGCAGCCGGGAGCGGAGCCCCTTGGATACGCAGTATTTT.

This chain connects TRBV27 to TRBJ2-5; no clear D gene. V gave up 3 bases and J gave up 9 bases, with 14 bases separating them. The CDR3 runs to 13 residues. Germline CDR1 MNHEY, CDR2 SMNVEV (reference sequence). The CDR3 reads CASSLASGLAQYF. CDR3 sequence (DNA): TGTGCCAGCAGTTTGGCTAGTGGCTTGGCCCAGTACTTC.

The chain joins TRBV19 to TRBJ2-5, with 11 positions matching TRBD1. The closer fit of TRBJ2-7 to the DNA end suggests the J call may be wrong. Germline lookup yields CDR1 LNHDA and CDR2 SQIVND (reference sequence). The CDR3 covers 15 residues. DNA for the CDR3: TGTGCCAGTAGTTACGGGACAGGGGGGCCCTACGAGCAGTACTTC. It encodes CASSYGTGGPYEQYF.

The J gene is TRBJ1-1, the V gene TRBV18, with D uncertain. V shed 0 bases and J shed 0 bases, with 8 bases lying between them. There are 15 residues in the CDR3. CDR1 is KGHSH and CDR2 is LQKENI in the germline V gene. CDR3 loop: CASSPPSGVNTEAFF. CDR3 nucleotide sequence: TGTGCCAGCTCACCACCCAGCGGGGTGAACACTGAAGCTTTCTTT.

This clone came up once. The chain has TRBV15 and TRBJ2-2; perhaps TRBD1 as D (5 bases). The CDR3 sequence is 18 residues long. Trimming removed 2 bases from V and 5 bases from J, with 21 bases in between. The V gene's germline CDR1 is LNHNV and CDR2 YYDKDF (reference sequence). The DNA of the CDR3 is TGTGCCACCAGCAGATCAAGGGCCCGCCAGGGTAAAACCGGGGAGCTGTTTTTT. It is translated as CATSRSRARQGKTGELFF.

The rearrangement uses TRBV5-6 and TRBJ1-1; tentatively, D is TRBD1 (6 bases). V dropped 2 bases and J dropped 8 bases, with 7 bases sitting between them. There are 11 residues in the CDR3. The germline V gene has CDR1 SGHDT and CDR2 YYEEEE. CDR3 in amino acids: CASSFDREAFF. The CDR3, as DNA: TGTGCCAGCAGCTTCGACAGGGAAGCTTTCTTT.

The CDR3 reads CASSPIQGEAKNIQYF. CDR3 nucleotide sequence: TGTGCCAGCTCACCGATACAGGGGGAGGCCAAAAACATTCAGTACTTC. The chain carries TRBV18 and TRBJ2-4, with 8 bases matching TRBD1. The CDR3 loop spans 16 amino acids. V was clipped by 3 bases and J by 1 base; unmatched bases: 5. Germline values: CDR1 KGHSH, CDR2 LQKENI.

The chain uses TRBV9 and TRBJ2-2, with D perhaps matching TRBD2 (5 bases). The CDR3 spans 15 residues. Trimming shortened V by 0 bases and J by 1 base, and 7 bases separated the two germline ends. Germline V gene sequence: CDR1 SGDLS, CDR2 YYNGEE. The CDR3: CASSVVGRNTGELFF. Written as DNA, the CDR3 is TGTGCCAGCAGCGTAGTAGGGAGGAACACCGGGGAGCTGTTTTTT. The whole variable domain, remainder taken from reference TRBV9 and TRBJ2-2, is DSGVTQTPKHLITATGQRVTLRCSPRSGDLSVYWYQQSLDQGLQFLIQYYNGEERAKGNILERFSAQQFPDLHSELNLSSLELGDSALYFCASSVVGRNTGELFFGEGSRLTVL.

On this clone itself: Other DNA sequences in the same sample also yield this CDR3. The rearrangement joins TRBV9 to TRBJ1-1; D gene unclear. Trimming removed 0 bases at V and 5 bases at J, with 8 bases between. Germline CDR1 reads SGDLS; CDR2 reads YYNGEE. The CDR3 is 13 residues long. The CDR3 reads CASSVGSGTEAFF. The CDR3 region has the DNA TGTGCCAGCAGCGTAGGCTCGGGAACTGAAGCTTTCTTT.

The chain uses TRBV13 and TRBJ2-1, with TRBD2 identical over 11 bases. The CDR3 runs 17 residues. Germline V gene lookup returns CDR1 PRHDT and CDR2 FYEKMQ (reference sequence). V shed 5 bases and J 7 bases; nucleotides not matched to a gene: 13. The CDR3 DNA reads as TGTGCCAGCAGCCCCAATACACTAGCGGGAGTGGTGAATGAGCAGTTCTTC. Its protein product is CASSPNTLAGVVNEQFF.

The CDR3 is CASSLSQGGYEQYF. DNA for the CDR3: TGTGCCAGCAGCTTGTCGCAGGGCGGATACGAGCAGTACTTC. The chain links TRBV5-4 to TRBJ2-7; D may be TRBD1 (5 bases). Germline V gene sequence: CDR1 SGHNT, CDR2 YYREEE (reference sequence). CDR3 length: 14 amino acids. V shed 1 base and J shed 4 bases, with 12 bases lying between them.

The chain combines TRBV4-1 with TRBJ1-1; D gene uncertain. Germline V lookup: CDR1 MGHRA, CDR2 YSYEKL. Trimming left V 2 bases short and J 2 bases short, with 9 bases between. The CDR3 is made up of 14 amino acids. Here the CDR3 DNA reads TGCGCCAGCAGCCAAAGAGAAGCAAACACTGAAGCTTTCTTT. Translating gives CASSQREANTEAFF.

On this clone itself: One end of the junction does not line up with germline, which may come from a read error. The chain employs TRBV4-2 and TRBJ2-4, with a tentative D call TRBD2 (5 bases). The germline V gene encodes CDR1 LGHNA and CDR2 YNFKEQ. This CDR3 has 15 amino acids. The CDR3, as DNA: TGTGCCAGCAGCCAAGCCCCCGGACGGGAAAACAGTCAGTACTTC. Amino acids: CASSQAPGRENSQYF.

This sequence joins TRBV18 and TRBJ2-7, with 7 bases lining up with TRBD1. CDR3 length: 13 amino acids. CDR1 and CDR2 from the germline V gene are KGHSH and LQKENI. V was pared by 8 bases and J by 1 base, with 5 bases of the junction left unmatched. This CDR3 is CASHGQVSYEQYF. CDR3 DNA sequence: TGTGCCAGCCATGGACAGGTTTCCTACGAGCAGTACTTC. The complete variable domain, with remaining parts taken from reference TRBV18 and TRBJ2-7, reads NAGVMQNPRHLVRRRGQEARLRCSPMKGHSHVYWYRQLPEEGLKFMVYLQKENIIDESGMPKERFSAEFPKEGPSILRIQQVVRGDSAAYFCASHGQVSYEQYFGPGTRLTVT.